What follows are 4 T cell receptor beta chains derived from one specimen sequenced in a study of blood T cell repertoires in COVID-19. Data came from immunoSEQ multiplex PCR; TCRdb stores just in-frame clones and leaves some out. The sample holds around 69,000 clones, 86% seen once. Source material: peripheral blood. The source of these receptors is a man in his forties or fifties with active COVID-19.

The chain couples TRBV19 to TRBJ2-1; 8 positions match TRBD1. Losses at the gene ends were 4 bases for V and 8 bases for J; bases not matched to a gene: 7. This CDR3 contains 14 residues. Looked up from germline, CDR1 is LNHDA and CDR2 is SQIVND (reference sequence). The CDR3 reads CASSTRTGIDEQFF. CDR3 in DNA: TGTGCCAGTAGTACGCGGACAGGGATCGATGAGCAGTTCTTC.

The chain recombines TRBV4-1 with TRBJ1-1; TRBD1 might be the D (5 bases). The CDR3 length is 16 residues. From germline, CDR1 is MGHRA and CDR2 YSYEKL. V was clipped by 0 bases and J by 6 bases, with 17 bases between them. CDR3 DNA sequence: TGCGCCAGCAGCCAAGAAGGTGGAGGGAGGGGCTCTGAAGCTTTCTTT. Translating gives CASSQEGGGRGSEAFF.

This clone was detected only a few times. This chain uses TRBV2 with TRBJ2-7; a possible D gene is TRBD1 (5 bases). The ends were cut back, 5 bases at V and 2 bases at J, with 10 bases in the middle. The germline CDR1 and CDR2 sequences are SNHLY and FYNNEI. The CDR3 runs to 13 residues. For the CDR3, the DNA is TGTGCCAGCAGTCCAGGGCCCCCCTACGAGCAGTACGTC. Protein sequence: CASSPGPPYEQYV.

This chain links TRBV18 with TRBJ2-3; D gene ambiguous. The CDR3 is 13 amino acids. Germline V CDR1 and CDR2: KGHSH, LQKENI. The ends were cut back, 2 bases at V and 4 bases at J, with 7 bases in the middle. The CDR3: CASSPMRPDTQYF. The CDR3 region has the DNA TGTGCCAGCTCACCAATGAGGCCAGATACGCAGTATTTT.